This T cell receptor (beta chain) was recovered during a study of vaccination effects on CD4 cells after COVID-19 (dated by TCRdb to 2021 to 2024). Study-wide context: To identify antigen-specific CD4+ T cell clonotypes by their expansion, the ViraFEST assay first stimulated PBMC with viral peptide pools and then applied TCR sequencing. SARS-CoV-2 spike-specific CD4+ TCR repertoires were compared before and after mRNA vaccination in COVID-19 convalescent patients and in infection-naive vaccine recipients. The Oncomine TCR Beta short-read assay on an Illumina iSeq 100 was used to sequence cultures from other donors in the study. About 2 million PBMC per well were cultured in IMDM with roughly 5% human AB serum, 8.5 to 10 IU/ml IL-2 and gentamicin, plus 10 ug/ml peptides. Participants received two doses of either the BNT162b2 or the mRNA-1273 mRNA SARS-CoV-2 vaccine. A total of some eleven COVID-19 convalescent patients and a handful of SARS-CoV-2-naive healthy vaccine recipients were included in the full study.

Based on the germline V gene, the CDR1 and CDR2 sequences are SGHTA and FQGTGA. At the junction V is shortened by 5 bases and J by 0 bases, with 7 bases in between. CDR3 length: 14 amino acids, cysteine to phenylalanine. Only the CDR3 part of the read is kept: 42 bases, read in frame from the first base. General study outcomes and caveats: Clones induced by infection and clones induced by vaccination both contracted markedly at late timepoints after vaccination, which fits with T cell responses waning over time. In healthy vaccine recipients, vaccine-induced clones were almost all SARS-CoV-2 mono-reactive, with only 1 of 255 being cross-reactive with common cold coronaviruses. The study was limited by a small number of convalescent patients and lacked early post-infection timepoints.

About this clone: It has no known antigen specificity. The sample holds no much larger clone one base away, and base qualities are not on file.

After less than 13 days of culture, CD4+ T cells were isolated with the EasySep CD4+ T cell isolation kit. Negative nucleocapsid antibody results before and after vaccination confirmed that the healthy vaccine recipients had no prior SARS-CoV-2 infection. Half of the culture medium was replaced with fresh IL-2-containing medium on days 3 and 7. Unless noted otherwise, every peptide stimulation condition was cultured in triplicate wells. PBMC were separated from whole blood using Ficoll-Paque Plus gradient centrifugation and were then either cryopreserved at -140C or used fresh. Genomic DNA was extracted from cultured CD4+ T cells with the QIAamp micro DNA kit. The library was obtained by the immunoSEQ multiplex PCR assay. DNA from the cultured, isolated CD4+ T cells was subjected to TCR beta CDR3 sequencing. The study's processing was this. Non-productive TCR sequences were discarded, and reads were trimmed to the CDR3 region, with only CDR3s of 7 or more amino acids retained. Antigen-specific clonotypes were identified with the MANAFEST web app by comparing expansion in peptide wells against reference cultures. Positive clones required FDR<0.05 expansion versus reference and all other wells, odds ratio above 5, and frequency above 0.1% in two replicate wells. A clonotype was defined as cross-reactive if the clonotype was significantly expanded both in SARS-CoV-2 spike wells and in at least one common cold coronavirus spike condition. CDR3 similarity was assessed by Levenshtein distance using the stringdist R package, and unrooted trees were constructed with ape in R 3.6.1. TCRdb took over this immuneACCESS table, retaining in-frame rearrangements with V and J assigned. Such tables are incomplete; in checked studies, under half of the missing clones stem from an unresolved V gene, and the remainder is unexplained. The DNA gave D and trimming, while V, J and clone size come from that table. The sample records 45,000 to 75,000 clones, 65% to 80% of which are singletons. The ten largest clones take up around 2.9% of the sample.

The chain employs TRBV7-3 and TRBJ2-2; no confident D gene assignment can be made. The origin of this receptor is a human donor who received a COVID-19 vaccine. The source material was CD4+ T cells from PBMCs cultured without peptide, sampled before COVID-19 vaccination. DNA sequence: TGTGCCAGCAGCGGGCAGACGAACACCGGGGAGCTGTTTTTT. This yields the protein CASSGQTNTGELFF.